The 20 T cell receptor beta chains listed next were all sequenced from one sample in a study of blood T cells in healthy people across ages. A J-beta primer mix and a sample-barcoded 5' primer were used in a second PCR of about 7 to 12 cycles. Each CDR3 protein gets one entry after TCRdb re-called the 5' RACE reads with MiXCR. The sample has over 500,000 distinct CDR3 sequences; about 25% are singletons. These data were also filed under a second study, of T cells of mothers and their children.

Sequencing was done on a sample of blood. The receptors originated from a boy younger than 10 in good health.

The J gene is TRBJ1-2, the V gene TRBV1; the table's D call of TRBD1 was not tested on the DNA. TRBV1 represents a pseudogene. This CDR3 spans 12 amino acids. The CDR3 nucleotides are TGCACCAGCGGGGGCCCGGACTATGGCTACACCTTC. Protein sequence: CTSGGPDYGYTF.

The chain couples TRBV25-1 to TRBJ2-1; D might be TRBD1 (5 bases). Trimming took off 6 bases at V and 10 bases at J, with 16 bases between the two ends. The CDR3 contains 13 residues. In germline, CDR1 is MGHDK, CDR2 SYGVNS. CDR3 residues: CASSPRAQGEQFF. CDR3 DNA sequence: TGTGCCAGCAGCCCCCGGGCTCAGGGAGAGCAGTTCTTC.

The V gene is TRBV7-9, the J gene TRBJ1-4, with a possible D match to TRBD1 (5 bases). V was trimmed by 5 bases and J by 0 bases, leaving 7 bases between them. Germline CDR1 and CDR2: SEHNR and FQNEAQ (reference sequence). This CDR3 is built from 14 residues. This CDR3 is CASSGTTTNEKLFF. The CDR3 region has the DNA TGTGCCAGCAGCGGGACGACAACTAATGAAAAACTGTTTTTT.

This clonotype was detected a few times. The CDR3 DNA follows: TGCAGTGCTAGAGCCCGACAGTCGGGCTATGGCTACACCTTC. Encoded protein: CSARARQSGYGYTF. The chain uses TRBV20-1 and TRBJ1-2; D might be TRBD1 (5 bases). Trimming took 1 base from V and 4 from J, leaving 13 bases between them. The V gene's germline CDR1 is DFQATT and CDR2 SNEGSKA (reference sequence). The CDR3 is made up of 14 amino acids.

The chain uses TRBV7-2 and TRBJ1-4; 10 nucleotides align to TRBD1. V shed 3 bases and J 8 bases; nucleotides not matched to a gene: 6. The CDR3 sequence is 15 residues long. CDR1 is SGHTA, CDR2 FQGNSA, per germline. CDR3 amino acids: CASSLGPTGGEKLFF. The CDR3 bases are TGTGCCAGCAGCTTGGGGCCGACAGGGGGCGAAAAACTGTTTTTT.

This clonotype was counted at least ten times. Germline and junction disagree at one end, which may indicate a read error. J is TRBJ2-3 and V is TRBV11-2, with D possibly being TRBD1 (6 bases). Germline V gene sequence: CDR1 SGHAT, CDR2 FQNNGV. The CDR3 runs 15 residues. CDR3 sequence reads: CASRFQGMSTDTQYF. Written as DNA, the CDR3 is TGTGCCAGCCGCTTCCAGGGGATGAGCACAGATACGCAGTATTTT.

This sequence joins TRBV6-1 and TRBJ1-2; unclear D gene. V dropped 4 bases and J dropped 8 bases, with 23 bases sitting between them. The germline CDR1 and CDR2 sequences are MNHNS and SASEGT. CDR3 length equals 16 residues. CDR3 coding DNA: TGTGCCAGCAGTGTCGAAGGTGGACTCCCGGCTAACGGCTACACCTTC. Protein: CASSVEGGLPANGYTF.

The chain couples TRBV27 to TRBJ1-5; no firm D call. This CDR3 has 16 residues. The germline gives CDR1 MNHEY, CDR2 SMNVEV (reference sequence). V gave up 3 bases and J gave up 6 bases, with 18 bases separating them. This CDR3 is CASSFNALGISQPQHF. The CDR3 DNA sequence: TGTGCCAGCAGTTTTAATGCCCTCGGAATAAGTCAGCCCCAGCATTTT.

V gene TRBV6-5 combines with J gene TRBJ2-7; 10 bases align to TRBD1. The germline CDR1 and CDR2 sequences are MNHEY and SVGAGI. There are 14 residues in the CDR3. V shed 2 bases and J 5 bases; nucleotides not matched to a gene: 3. The CDR3 sequence: CASSYMDRGDEQYF. CDR3 bases: TGTGCCAGCAGTTACATGGACAGGGGGGACGAGCAGTACTTC.

This clonotype was counted between two and nine times. The chain joins TRBV4-3 to TRBJ2-5; no definite D call. The end of the DNA fits TRBJ2-7 better, so the J call may be wrong. The germline gives CDR1 LGHNA, CDR2 YSLEER. The CDR3 loop spans 14 amino acids. The DNA for the CDR3 is TGCGCCAGCAGCCAAGCTTGGCCGACCTACGAGCAGTACTTC. Its translation: CASSQAWPTYEQYF.

About this clonotype: Given the absence of the conserved phenylalanine or tryptophan at the CDR3 end, a read error is likely. The J gene is TRBJ2-5, the V gene TRBV9, with D hard to call. CDR3 length equals 14 residues. Germline CDR1 is SGDLS and CDR2 is YYNGEE. V lost 4 bases, J lost 1 base, and 11 bases lay in between. The CDR3 region is CASSLDPLQETQYV. The CDR3 nucleotides are TGTGCCAGCAGCCTAGACCCCCTCCAAGAGACCCAGTACGTC.

This clonotype was seen at least ten times. A read error may produce the germline difference seen at one junction end. The V and J genes are TRBV5-1 and TRBJ2-5; the D gene is possibly TRBD2 (7 bases). The CDR3 loop spans 14 amino acids. Per the germline V gene, CDR1 is SGHRS and CDR2 is YFSETQ. CDR3 in DNA: TGTGCCAGCAGCTTAGGGGGGGGGAAAGAGACCCAGTACTTC. It codes for CASSLGGGKETQYF.

CDR3 nucleotide sequence: TGTGCCAGCAGTTTATGGGTGCAGTCTGACTATGGCTACACCTTC. This codes for CASSLWVQSDYGYTF. The gene calls are TRBV12-3 or TRBV12-4 and TRBJ1-2, with unresolved D. V was clipped by 2 bases and J by 3 bases, with 13 bases between them. This CDR3 has 15 amino acids.

The J gene is TRBJ2-4, the V gene TRBV15, with D hard to call. Germline CDR1 LNHNV, CDR2 YYDKDF (reference sequence). Trimming pared 3 bases from V and 1 base from J, leaving 7 bases between. The CDR3 covers 14 residues. CDR3 nucleotide sequence: TGTGCCACCAGCAGCCTGGAGGCCAAAAACATTCAGTACTTC. Amino acids: CATSSLEAKNIQYF.

In its sample, this clonotype was seen a few times. The V call is TRBV7-2, the J call TRBJ2-2; D not resolved. CDR1 SGHTA and CDR2 FQGNSA come from the germline V gene. This CDR3 contains 14 residues. Deletions cut 1 base from V and 3 bases from J, with 6 bases between. The CDR3 region is CASSLDLDTGELFF. As DNA, the CDR3 is TGTGCCAGCAGCTTAGATCTGGACACCGGGGAGCTGTTTTTT. Complete variable domain (other parts from reference TRBV7-2 and TRBJ2-2): GAGVSQSPSNKVTEKGKDVELRCDPISGHTALYWYRQSLGQGLEFLIYFQGNSAPDKSGLPSDRFSAERTGGSVSTLTIQRTQQEDSAVYLCASSLDLDTGELFFGEGSRLTVL.

This clonotype was seen a handful of times. The J gene is TRBJ2-4, the V gene TRBV20-1; D is uncertain. This CDR3 is 13 amino acids long. Germline CDR1 is DFQATT and CDR2 is SNEGSKA (reference sequence). V lost 0 bases to trimming and J lost 6 bases, with 9 bases between them. The CDR3 loop is CSAREVGLNIQYF. The CDR3 DNA is TGCAGTGCTAGAGAAGTCGGATTAAACATTCAGTACTTC.

This clonotype is a singleton in its sample. The chain employs TRBV14 and TRBJ2-1, with 8 bases fitting TRBD2. Germline V gene data show CDR1 as SGHDN and CDR2 as FVKESK. CDR3 length equals 17 residues. V lost 2 bases, J lost 2 bases, and 8 bases stayed unmatched. The CDR3 DNA is TGTGCCAGCAGCCAAAGGAGCGGGAGTGGTACCTACAATGAGCAGTTCTTC. It yields the protein CASSQRSGSGTYNEQFF.

In this sample, this clonotype turned up a few times. This chain joins TRBV7-9 and TRBJ2-3; TRBD2 agrees at 14 bases. Germline V gives CDR1 SEHNR, CDR2 FQNEAQ (reference sequence). V dropped 5 bases and J dropped 6; count of bases not matched to a gene: 4. CDR3 size: 15 residues. CDR3 sequence: CASSGLAGGEDTQYF. In nucleotides, the CDR3 is TGTGCCAGCAGCGGACTAGCGGGAGGTGAGGATACGCAGTATTTT.

The rearrangement links TRBV19 to TRBJ2-5; 9 positions agree with TRBD1. CDR3 size: 14 residues. After removal of 6 bases from V and 3 bases from J, the junction contained 5 bases not matched to a gene. The germline gives CDR1 LNHDA, CDR2 SQIVND (reference sequence). The CDR3 loop is CASRSRQGEETQYF. Written as DNA, the CDR3 is TGTGCCAGTAGAAGCCGACAGGGGGAAGAGACCCAGTACTTC.

There are a few counts of this clonotype. The V gene is TRBV12-3 or TRBV12-4, the J gene TRBJ2-3, with D hard to call. The CDR3 loop spans 13 amino acids. Trimming cost V 4 bases and J 1 base, with 6 bases left between them. CDR3: CASSWVGTDTQYF. DNA of the CDR3: TGTGCCAGCAGTTGGGTAGGCACAGATACGCAGTATTTT.